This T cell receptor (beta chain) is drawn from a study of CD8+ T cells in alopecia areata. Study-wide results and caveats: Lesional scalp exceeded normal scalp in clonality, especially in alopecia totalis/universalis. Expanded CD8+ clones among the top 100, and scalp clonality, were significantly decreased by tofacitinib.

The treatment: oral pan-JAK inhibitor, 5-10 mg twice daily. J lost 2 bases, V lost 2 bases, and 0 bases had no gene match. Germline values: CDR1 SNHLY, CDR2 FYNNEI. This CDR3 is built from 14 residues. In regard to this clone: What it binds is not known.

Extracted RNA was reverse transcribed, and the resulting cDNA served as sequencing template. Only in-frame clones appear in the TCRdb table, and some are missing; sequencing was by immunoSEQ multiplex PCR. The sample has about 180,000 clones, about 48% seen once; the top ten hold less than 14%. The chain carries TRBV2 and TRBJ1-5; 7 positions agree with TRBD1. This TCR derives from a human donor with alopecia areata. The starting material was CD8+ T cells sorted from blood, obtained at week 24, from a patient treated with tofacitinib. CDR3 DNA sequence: TGTGCCAGCAGTGAAACAGGGGGCAATCAGCCCCAGCATTTT. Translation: CASSETGGNQPQHF.